One sample yielded the 18 T cell receptor beta chains listed below, sequenced in a study of cytomegalovirus exposure and HLA in healthy donors. The PCR used 60 Vbeta and 13 Jbeta primers. Clones were read by immunoSEQ multiplex PCR, and TCRdb kept only the in-frame ones, dropping some. The sample shows 200,000 or so clones, 70% to 85% of them seen only once. Sequencing used PBMCs. These receptor sequences come from a man in his fifties in good health and CMV-seronegative.

The rearrangement links TRBV5-1 to TRBJ2-3; weak D call: TRBD2 (5 bases). V was shortened by 0 bases and J by 4 bases, with 9 bases between the two germline ends. The CDR3 consists of 14 residues. The germline gives CDR1 SGHRS, CDR2 YFSETQ. The CDR3 spells CASSLGRLPDTQYF. CDR3 DNA: TGCGCCAGCAGCTTGGGAAGACTACCAGATACGCAGTATTTT.

The V gene is TRBV7-3, the J gene TRBJ2-1; D is uncertain. CDR3 size: 15 residues. Deletions cut 2 bases from V and 10 bases from J, with 18 bases between. The germline gives CDR1 SGHTA, CDR2 FQGTGA. The CDR3 spells CASSLRSTPLREQFF. Here the CDR3 DNA reads TGTGCCAGCAGCTTACGGTCTACCCCCCTCAGGGAGCAGTTCTTC. The full variable domain, rest sourced from reference TRBV7-3 and TRBJ2-1, is GAGVSQTPSNKVTEKGKYVELRCDPISGHTALYWYRQSLGQGPEFLIYFQGTGAADDSGLPNDRFFAVRPEGSVSTLKIQRTERGDSAVYLCASSLRSTPLREQFFGPGTRLTVL.

The rearrangement uses TRBV4-1 and TRBJ2-2; TRBD2 aligns across 7 bases. J gave up 5 bases and V 0 bases, and 3 bases lay outside the gene matches. The CDR3 is 15 amino acids. Germline CDR1 and CDR2: MGHRA and YSYEKL. The CDR3 spells CASSQDERGTGELFF. CDR3 DNA sequence: TGCGCCAGCAGCCAAGATGAGCGGGGTACCGGGGAGCTGTTTTTT.

This clone was found once. A read error may produce the germline difference seen at one junction end. V is TRBV9 and J is TRBJ2-7; 9 bases line up with TRBD1. CDR1 is SGDLS and CDR2 is YYNGEE in the germline V gene. The CDR3 extends over 16 amino acids. The CDR3 protein is CVSSADTGTGTYEQYF. CDR3 nucleotide sequence: TGTGTCAGCAGCGCAGATACCGGGACAGGGACCTACGAGCAGTACTTC.

This clone was detected only a few times. V is TRBV4-2 and J is TRBJ2-1; D is perhaps TRBD2 (6 bases). Germline V lookup: CDR1 LGHNA, CDR2 YNFKEQ. This CDR3 region has 18 residues. V shed 0 bases and J shed 1 base, with 16 bases lying between them. DNA of the CDR3: TGTGCCAGCAGCCAAGATCTTAGTCTAGCGTTTTCCTACAATGAGCAGTTCTTC. Translation: CASSQDLSLAFSYNEQFF.

Details on this clone: In the same sample, other DNA sequences code for this CDR3. V gene TRBV5-4 combines with J gene TRBJ2-1; 9 bases map to TRBD1. The CDR3 runs 13 residues. CDR1 is SGHNT, CDR2 YYREEE, per germline (reference sequence). V lost 4 bases and J lost 9; bases outside the gene matches: 5. The CDR3 reads CASSLQGAGEQFF. Here the CDR3 DNA reads TGTGCCAGCAGCCTACAGGGGGCGGGTGAGCAGTTCTTC. Variable domain in full (rest from reference TRBV5-4 and TRBJ2-1): ETGVTQSPTHLIKTRGQQVTLRCSSQSGHNTVSWYQQALGQGPQFIFQYYREEENGRGNFPPRFSGLQFPNYSSELNVNALELDDSALYLCASSLQGAGEQFFGPGTRLTVL.

The genes are TRBV7-2 and TRBJ2-5; D may be TRBD2 (7 bases). The germline gives CDR1 SGHTA, CDR2 FQGNSA. The CDR3 loop spans 14 amino acids. Trimming pared 3 bases from V and 4 bases from J, leaving 12 bases between. In DNA form, the CDR3 reads TGTGCCAGCAGCTTGGGGGGGGCTCTAGAGACCCAGTACTTC. This translates into CASSLGGALETQYF.

The V call is TRBV11-2, the J call TRBJ2-3; TRBD2 agrees at 7 bases. Germline lookup yields CDR1 SGHAT and CDR2 FQNNGV. This CDR3 has 15 residues. J gave up 3 bases and V 3 bases, and 6 bases lay outside the gene matches. CDR3 loop: CASSFGGRFTDTQYF. CDR3 sequence (DNA): TGTGCCAGCAGCTTTGGCGGGAGATTTACAGATACGCAGTATTTT.

The chain recombines TRBV19 with TRBJ2-5; D possibly corresponds to TRBD1 (6 bases). Judging by the DNA end, TRBJ2-7 fits better; the J call may be wrong. Germline V CDR1 and CDR2: LNHDA, SQIVND (reference sequence). The length of the CDR3 is 18 residues. As DNA, the CDR3 is TGTGCCAGTAGTATAGGAGTAATCCAGGGGAAAGTTTTCTACGAGCAGTACTTC. Translating gives CASSIGVIQGKVFYEQYF.

The J gene is TRBJ2-7, the V gene TRBV6-5; possible D gene TRBD1, 6 bases. V gave up 2 bases and J gave up 7 bases, with 9 bases separating them. Germline CDR1 reads MNHEY; CDR2 reads SVGAGI. The CDR3 contains 12 residues. CDR3 nucleotides: TGTGCCAGCAGTTACGAAACAGGGGAGCAGTACTTC. This codes for CASSYETGEQYF.

This chain connects TRBV5-1 to TRBJ2-3; possible D gene TRBD2, 6 bases. Germline CDR1 and CDR2: SGHRS and YFSETQ. V was trimmed by 4 bases and J by 2 bases, leaving 17 bases between them. The CDR3 covers 16 residues. CDR3 protein: CASSAKSGSNTDTQYF. The CDR3 coding sequence is TGCGCCAGCAGCGCCAAAAGCGGGTCGAACACAGATACGCAGTATTTT. Combining the CDR3 with reference TRBV5-1 and TRBJ2-3 gives the whole variable domain KAGVTQTPRYLIKTRGQQVTLSCSPISGHRSVSWYQQTPGQGLQFLFEYFSETQRNKGNFPGRFSGRQFSNSRSEMNVSTLELGDSALYLCASSAKSGSNTDTQYFGPGTRLTVL.

This chain connects TRBV11-3 to TRBJ1-1; 7 bases map to TRBD1. The CDR3 length is 14 residues. Germline V gene data show CDR1 as SGHNT and CDR2 as YENEEA. Unmatched junction bases numbered 2, after V lost 3 bases and J lost 1 base. DNA for the CDR3: TGTGCCAGCAGCTTGAGACAGGGGAACACTGAAGCTTTCTTT. Amino acid sequence: CASSLRQGNTEAFF.

This clone was counted once. Other DNA sequences in this specimen translate into the identical CDR3. V usage is TRBV28 and J usage is TRBJ2-7; D may be TRBD1 (6 bases). Germline V gene data show CDR1 as MDHEN and CDR2 as SYDVKM. The CDR3 loop spans 13 amino acids. Trimming shortened V by 8 bases and J by 1 base, and 12 bases separated the two germline ends. The CDR3, as DNA: TGTGCCAGCTCAGACAGGTTTTCCTACGAGCAGTACTTC. Translated: CASSDRFSYEQYF.

V is TRBV4-1 and J is TRBJ2-3, with 10 bases fitting TRBD2. After removal of 1 base from V and 6 bases from J, the junction contained 7 bases not matched to a gene. CDR1 is MGHRA, CDR2 YSYEKL, per germline. CDR3 size: 16 residues. The CDR3 here is CASSQAQREGLDTQYF. The CDR3 DNA reads TGCGCCAGCAGCCAAGCCCAGCGGGAGGGCCTGGATACGCAGTATTTT.

This chain uses TRBV6-4 with TRBJ2-3, with 15 bases matching TRBD2. With 2 bases clipped from V and 11 bases from J, the junction kept 2 bases outside the gene matches. The CDR3 consists of 14 residues. Germline V lookup: CDR1 MRHNA, CDR2 SNTAGT. The CDR3 spells CASSDRTSGGGQYF. The CDR3 nucleotides read TGTGCCAGCAGTGACCGGACTAGCGGGGGGGGGCAGTATTTT.

The J gene is TRBJ1-2, the V gene TRBV30; D ambiguous. The germline V gene encodes CDR1 GTSNPN and CDR2 SVGIG (reference sequence). This CDR3 contains 13 residues. V shed 0 bases and J shed 7 bases, with 12 bases lying between them. CDR3: CAWSVRGFGGYTF. CDR3 DNA: TGTGCCTGGAGTGTACGCGGCTTCGGTGGCTACACCTTC.

This chain connects TRBV7-3 to TRBJ2-3, with a tentative D call TRBD2 (6 bases). The CDR3 is made up of 13 amino acids. V lost 0 bases, J lost 9 bases, and 10 bases lay in between. The germline CDR1 and CDR2 sequences are SGHTA and FQGTGA. CDR3 in amino acids: CASSLTARETQYF. CDR3 DNA sequence: TGTGCCAGCAGCTTAACGGCCCGGGAGACGCAGTATTTT.

Details on this clone: Other nucleotide sequences in the sample specify the same CDR3. The genes are TRBV9 and TRBJ2-7; 8 nucleotides match TRBD1. V lost 4 bases and J lost 3; bases outside the gene matches: 3. Germline values: CDR1 SGDLS, CDR2 YYNGEE. CDR3 size: 13 residues. The DNA for the CDR3 is TGTGCCAGCAGCCCAGGACAGGGCTACGAGCAGTACTTC. This gives the protein CASSPGQGYEQYF.